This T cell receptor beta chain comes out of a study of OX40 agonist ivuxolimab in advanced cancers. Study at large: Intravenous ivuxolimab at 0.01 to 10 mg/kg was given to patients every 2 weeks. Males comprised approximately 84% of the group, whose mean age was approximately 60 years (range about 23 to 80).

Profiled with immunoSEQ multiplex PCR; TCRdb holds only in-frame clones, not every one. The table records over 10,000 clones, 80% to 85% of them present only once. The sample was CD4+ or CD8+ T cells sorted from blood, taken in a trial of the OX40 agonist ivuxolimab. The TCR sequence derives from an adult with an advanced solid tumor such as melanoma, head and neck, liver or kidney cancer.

The CDR3 DNA sequence: TGTGCCAGCAGTCAGGCCGGTGACGAGCAGTACTTC. Translation gives CASSQAGDEQYF. V and J are TRBV27 and TRBJ2-7, with D hard to call. The CDR3 loop spans 12 amino acids. Germline CDR1 is MNHEY and CDR2 is SMNVEV (reference sequence). V shed 5 bases and J shed 5 bases, with 10 bases lying between them.